The 10 T cell receptor beta chains in this list originate from one sample, sequenced in a study of T-cell memory formation after mild COVID-19. TCRdb reprocessed the 5' RACE reads via MiXCR and lists one record per CDR3 protein. The sample contains 200,000 to 300,000 distinct CDR3 sequences, 16% of which appear only once. The sequenced material came from PBMCs or a T cell subset sorted from them (not recorded which). Receptor source: a man between 18 and 35 years old who had mild COVID-19 (a few samples of this study predate the infection). Cell type and time point are not known.

This clonotype was seen more than once but under ten times. The chain links TRBV4-2 to TRBJ2-3; D may be TRBD1 (5 bases). CDR1 and CDR2 (germline): LGHNA, YNFKEQ. The length of the CDR3 is 16 residues. V gave up 1 base and J gave up 0 bases, with 11 bases separating them. The CDR3, as DNA: TGTGCCAGCAGCCAAGTACAGGCGTCAAGCACAGATACGCAGTATTTT. It is translated as CASSQVQASSTDTQYF.

This clonotype was counted a few times. The rearrangement links TRBV20-1 to TRBJ1-3; the D gene is possibly TRBD1 (5 bases). The CDR3 contains 17 residues. Trimming cost V 0 bases and J 4 bases, with 19 bases left between them. Per the germline V gene, CDR1 is DFQATT and CDR2 is SNEGSKA (reference sequence). CDR3 DNA sequence: TGCAGTGCTAGAGATCGACAGAGCCACTTCCCCGGAAACACCATATATTTT. It specifies CSARDRQSHFPGNTIYF.

In this sample, this clonotype turned up a few times. V and J are TRBV12-3 or TRBV12-4 and TRBJ2-5, with D perhaps matching TRBD1 or TRBD2 (5 bases each). Trimming removed 3 bases at V and 5 bases at J, with 19 bases between. This CDR3 comprises 16 residues. The CDR3 nucleotides are TGTGCCAGCAGTTTCGGGACCCGGACCCTCGGGGAGACCCAGTACTTC. It translates to CASSFGTRTLGETQYF.

This chain joins TRBV5-1 and TRBJ1-2; D possibly corresponds to TRBD1 (5 bases). V was cut by 0 bases and J by 7 bases, with 13 bases left in between. The CDR3 totals 14 residues. CDR1 SGHRS and CDR2 YFSETQ come from the germline V gene. The CDR3 is CASSLGGVDGGYTF. The DNA for the CDR3 is TGCGCCAGCAGCTTGGGGGGCGTCGACGGTGGCTACACCTTC.

The chain combines TRBV29-1 with TRBJ2-1; D is uncertain. The CDR3 runs to 13 residues. Between the trimmed V and J ends, which lost 4 bases and 3 bases, there was a span of 10 bases. CDR1 SQVTM and CDR2 ANQGSEA come from the germline V gene. The CDR3: CSVVSQDYNEQFF. The CDR3 nucleotides read TGCAGCGTTGTTAGTCAGGACTACAATGAGCAGTTCTTC.

This clonotype was picked up a small number of times. The chain combines TRBV7-2 with TRBJ2-5; TRBD1 is a possible D gene (5 bases). Trimming took 2 bases from V and 4 from J, leaving 14 bases between them. This CDR3 comprises 15 residues. Germline-derived CDR1 and CDR2 are SGHTA and FQGNSA. The DNA for the CDR3 is TGTGCCAGCAGCTTATTTAGGGGTCGGCGAGAGACCCAGTACTTC. Amino acids: CASSLFRGRRETQYF.

The table lists this clonotype with many counts. This chain connects TRBV7-9 to TRBJ1-1, with D unclear. Trimming cost V 5 bases and J 1 base, with 5 bases left between them. Germline CDR1 SEHNR, CDR2 FQNEAQ (reference sequence). The CDR3 consists of 12 residues. The CDR3 loop reads CASSGKNTEAFF. In DNA, the CDR3 is TGTGCCAGCAGCGGCAAGAACACTGAAGCTTTCTTT. The whole variable domain, filled in from reference TRBV7-9 and TRBJ1-1, reads DTGVSQNPRHKITKRGQNVTFRCDPISEHNRLYWYRQTLGQGPEFLTYFQNEAQLEKSRLLSDRFSAERPKGSFSTLEIQRTEQGDSAMYLCASSGKNTEAFFGQGTRLTVV.

This clonotype turned up a few times. This chain uses TRBV9 with TRBJ2-1, with 7 bases that match TRBD1. The CDR3 sequence is 16 residues long. The junction had 8 bases not matched to a gene; V was cut back by 5 bases and J by 0 bases. Germline values: CDR1 SGDLS, CDR2 YYNGEE. CDR3 nucleotides: TGTGCCAGCAGTCCAGGGGGTGCGCCCTCCTACAATGAGCAGTTCTTC. This encodes CASSPGGAPSYNEQFF.

CDR3 DNA: TGCGCCAGCAGCCAAACCCCCCTGGGGGGGTCGGATACGCAGTATTTT. The encoded protein is CASSQTPLGGSDTQYF. V gene TRBV4-1 combines with J gene TRBJ2-3; 7 bases line up with TRBD2. From germline, CDR1 is MGHRA and CDR2 YSYEKL. The J segment lost 6 bases and the V segment lost 2 bases, leaving 11 bases of the junction unmatched. The CDR3 is made up of 16 amino acids.

The V and J genes are TRBV5-1 and TRBJ1-1; D unresolved. Germline V gene lookup returns CDR1 SGHRS and CDR2 YFSETQ. The CDR3 spans 15 residues. V gave up 0 bases and J gave up 4 bases, with 13 bases separating them. CDR3: CASSLVVSGSTEAFF. CDR3 DNA sequence: TGCGCCAGCAGCTTGGTGGTCTCTGGGAGCACTGAAGCTTTCTTT.